Listed below are T cell receptor beta chains from one sample, sequenced in a study of CD8 T cells in ankylosing spondylitis. TCRdb re-called the 5' RACE reads through MiXCR, storing one row per CDR3 protein. The sample lists approximately 200,000 distinct CDR3 sequences; roughly 13% were seen once. Material: blood, either unsorted or a sorted T cell fraction (not recorded which). The receptor set was obtained from a male donor with ankylosing spondylitis or in good health (not recorded which). Each CDR3 is given with its conserved first and last residue. Fields, in order: V gene, clone size, D gene, J gene, CDR3 DNA, CDR3 protein. D genes are given only for firm matches. Size values are once, few and many counts, or a class for expanded clones, and some rows have none.

TRBV20-1,.,TRBD2,TRBJ2-3,TGCAGTGCTAGTGGACTAGCGGCAAGCACAGATACGCAGTATTTT,CSASGLAASTDTQYF
TRBV29-1,.,.,TRBJ1-2,TGCAGCGTTGAAACCTCCTTCTATGGCTACACCTTC,CSVETSFYGYTF
TRBV6-4,few,TRBD2,TRBJ2-3,TGTGCCAGCAGTACCGGGACTAGCGGGGGAGATACGCAGTATTTT,CASSTGTSGGDTQYF
TRBV4-1,few,TRBD2,TRBJ2-5,TGCGCCAGCAGCCAAGATAGGGTTGGCGGGAGACAGACCCAGTACTTC,CASSQDRVGGRQTQYF
TRBV5-6,.,.,TRBJ2-6,TGTGCCAGCAGCGAAGACAGGGCCAACGTCCTGACTTTC,CASSEDRANVLTF
TRBV6-2/TRBV6-3,few,.,TRBJ2-7,TGTGCCAGCAGTTACTCGAGGATCCCCTACGAGCAGTACTTC,CASSYSRIPYEQYF
TRBV13,.,TRBD2,TRBJ2-1,TGTGCCAGCAGCTCCCGCGGCGGGGGGGCCTTACTTGAGCAGTTCTTC,CASSSRGGGALLEQFF
TRBV25-1,.,TRBD2,TRBJ2-5,TGTGCCAGCACGGAGCGGGGTCCCAACGGGTGGACCCAGTACTTC,CASTERGPNGWTQYF
TRBV5-1,.,TRBD2,TRBJ2-1,TGCGCCAGCGGGTCTAGCGGGTTCACGTACAATGAGCAGTTCTTC,CASGSSGFTYNEQFF
TRBV7-9,.,.,TRBJ2-1,TGTGCCAGCTACGGGGGTACCTACAATGAGCAGTTCTTC,CASYGGTYNEQFF
TRBV7-8,few,.,TRBJ1-1,TGTGCCAGCAGCTTAAGGGGGGGACGGACTGAAGCTTTCTTT,CASSLRGGRTEAFF
TRBV4-1,few,.,TRBJ1-6,TGCGCCAGCAGCCAAGATAGGGTAGTCCCTTATTCACCCCTCCACTTT,CASSQDRVVPYSPLHF
TRBV18,few,.,TRBJ2-7,TGTGCCAGCTCACCACCGAGCGGCAACCTGGGGGAGCAGTACTTC,CASSPPSGNLGEQYF
TRBV27,.,TRBD1,TRBJ2-7,TGTGCCAGCAGTTTAGGTACAGGGGGCGCGTCCTACGAGCAGTACTTC,CASSLGTGGASYEQYF
TRBV6-1,.,.,TRBJ2-3,TGTGCCAGCAGTAGCCCACCTAAGGGTCCAGATACGCAGTATTTT,CASSSPPKGPDTQYF
TRBV4-1,.,.,TRBJ2-3,TGCGCCAGCAGCCAAGTGACCCCGGGAGAATTCAGCACAGATACGCAGTATTTT,CASSQVTPGEFSTDTQYF
TRBV12-3/TRBV12-4,.,.,TRBJ2-1,TGTGCCAGCACCAAGGGAATCTCCTACAATGAGCAGTTCTTC,CASTKGISYNEQFF
TRBV29-1,.,.,TRBJ1-4,TGCAGCGTTGAAGGAGTCGAAGGGACTAATGAAAAACTGTTTTTT,CSVEGVEGTNEKLFF
TRBV16,.,.,TRBJ2-1,TGTGCCAGCAGCCAATCCAGGGAGGCAGAGGAGCAGTTCTTC,CASSQSREAEEQFF
TRBV25-1,many,TRBD1,TRBJ1-2,TGTGCCAGCGGCGATCAGGGGGTATATGGCTACACCTTC,CASGDQGVYGYTF
TRBV2,.,.,TRBJ1-2,TGTGCCAGCAGCCGAATTGACCCTACTTATGGCTACACCTTC,CASSRIDPTYGYTF
TRBV4-1,.,.,TRBJ2-4,TGCGCCAGCAGCCAAGAAGAGATTCCCCTTATTATGGCCAAAAACATTCAGTACTTC,CASSQEEIPLIMAKNIQYF
TRBV7-9,many,.,TRBJ1-1,TGTGCCAGCAGCCCCAGAGGGGCGGTGAACACTGAAGCTTTCTTT,CASSPRGAVNTEAFF
TRBV12-5,few,.,TRBJ1-3,TGTGCTAGTGGTTCGCTCGACACCATATATTTT,CASGSLDTIYF
TRBV11-1,.,TRBD2,TRBJ2-7,TGTGCCAGCAGCGTTCAGACTAGCGGGAGCACCGAATACTACGAGCAGTACTTC,CASSVQTSGSTEYYEQYF
TRBV10-1,.,.,TRBJ2-1,TGCGCCAGCAGTGAGGGGGACGGAGTCGTAAATGAGCAGTTCTTC,CASSEGDGVVNEQFF
TRBV14,.,TRBD2,TRBJ2-7,TGTGCCAGCAGCCAAGCTCATACTAGCGGGAGTTTATACGAGCAGTACTTC,CASSQAHTSGSLYEQYF
TRBV7-9,.,.,TRBJ1-1,TGTGCCAGCAGCAACCCCGGCGGGAACACTGAAGCTTTCTTT,CASSNPGGNTEAFF
TRBV12-3/TRBV12-4,.,.,TRBJ2-3,TGTGCCAGCAGCGAGGGACCGAGCACAGATACGCAGTATTTT,CASSEGPSTDTQYF
TRBV12-3/TRBV12-4,few,.,TRBJ2-1,TGTGCCAGCAGTTCCCCCTTGAGCTCCTACAATGAGCAGTTCTTC,CASSSPLSSYNEQFF
TRBV29-1,few,.,TRBJ2-7,TGCAGCGCCAGTTCGAGGGAGTCCTACGAGCAGTACTTC,CSASSRESYEQYF
TRBV18,few,.,TRBJ1-1,TGTGCCAGCTCACCACCGTGGAGCCTCCCGGGTGAAGCTTTCTTT,CASSPPWSLPGEAFF
TRBV5-4,.,.,TRBJ1-1,TGTGCCAGCAGCTTTCCGGACGGGGGTTTGACTGAAGCTTTCTTT,CASSFPDGGLTEAFF
TRBV7-6,few,.,TRBJ2-1,TGTGCCAGCAGCCTACTAGTTAGCTCCTACAATGAGCAGTTCTTC,CASSLLVSSYNEQFF
TRBV6-1,few,TRBD2,TRBJ2-2,TGTGCCAGCCGTCGTGGGACTAGCGGGGGCACCGGGGAGCTGTTTTTT,CASRRGTSGGTGELFF
TRBV4-1,.,.,TRBJ2-1,TGCGCCAGCAGCCAGTCAGGGTTTGGGGACAATGAGCAGTTCTTC,CASSQSGFGDNEQFF
TRBV6-4,.,.,TRBJ1-5,TGTGCCAGCAGTGAGATGGCCGAACAGCCCCAGCATTTT,CASSEMAEQPQHF
TRBV13,few,TRBD1,TRBJ2-5,TGTGCCAGCAGCGTTTGGGACAGCCTTGGTGAGACCCAGTACTTC,CASSVWDSLGETQYF
TRBV5-6,many,.,TRBJ2-1,TGTGCCAGCAGCTTGGTAAAGGGGTCCTACAATGAGCAGTTCTTC,CASSLVKGSYNEQFF
TRBV5-1,few,.,TRBJ2-3,TGCGCCAGCAGCCCCCCAAGCGAACCAGATACGCAGTATTTT,CASSPPSEPDTQYF
TRBV9,.,.,TRBJ2-1,TGTGCCAGCAGCGCTTCTAGGGGGTGGGTTGAGCAGTTCTTC,CASSASRGWVEQFF
TRBV11-1,few,TRBD2,TRBJ2-3,TGTGCCAGCAGCTCAGGGACTAGCGGGGCCATCTACACAGATACGCAGTATTTT,CASSSGTSGAIYTDTQYF
TRBV5-1,few,.,TRBJ1-1,TGCGCCAGCAGCTTGGCCAATGGGGCAAGGTACACTGAAGCTTTCTTT,CASSLANGARYTEAFF
TRBV5-6,.,.,TRBJ1-2,TGTGCCAGCAGCCGCCGGGACCGACCATATGGCTACACCTTC,CASSRRDRPYGYTF
TRBV11-2,few,TRBD1,TRBJ2-3,TGTGCCAGCAGCATGACAGGGAGCACCACAGATACGCAGTATTTT,CASSMTGSTTDTQYF
TRBV4-1,few,.,TRBJ1-1,TGCGCCAGCAGCCGCCAACAGGGGAACACTGAAGCTTTCTTT,CASSRQQGNTEAFF
TRBV7-9,.,TRBD1,TRBJ1-6,TGTGCCAGCAGCTCGCGACAGGGGGAAAATTCACCCCTCCACTTT,CASSSRQGENSPLHF
TRBV21-1,many,.,TRBJ2-3,TGTGCCAGCAGCAAAAATCGACAGGGGGGAGATACGCAGTATTTT,CASSKNRQGGDTQYF
TRBV11-3,many,.,TRBJ2-3,TGTGCCAGCAGCTTAAGCAGGGAGCGGACGCAGTATTTT,CASSLSRERTQYF
TRBV5-1,few,.,TRBJ2-7,TGCGCCAGCAGCTACAGGGAGTCCCACGAGCAGTACTTC,CASSYRESHEQYF
TRBV27,.,TRBD2,TRBJ2-1,TGTGCCAGCAGTTTATACTCCCCCATAGCGGGGGGCCTCTCCTACAATGAGCAGTTCTTC,CASSLYSPIAGGLSYNEQFF
TRBV13,.,.,TRBJ2-4,TGTGCCAGCAGCTTGGGCAGCCTCAAAAACATTCAGTACTTC,CASSLGSLKNIQYF
TRBV7-9,.,.,TRBJ2-7,TGTGCCAGCAGCTTAGAAGACCCGGGAGCCCGCTCCTACGAGCAGTACTTC,CASSLEDPGARSYEQYF
TRBV11-3,few,TRBD2,TRBJ2-3,TGTGCCAGCAGCGCGGGGAGCGGGGGGGCGACAGATACGCAGTATTTT,CASSAGSGGATDTQYF
TRBV20-1,many,.,TRBJ2-7,TGCAGTGCCCCCGGGAGAAAGTTTGAATACGAGCAGTACTTC,CSAPGRKFEYEQYF
TRBV6-2/TRBV6-3,few,TRBD2,TRBJ2-1,TGTGCCAGCGAGTTGGCGGGGGGGCTAAATGAGCAGTTCTTC,CASELAGGLNEQFF
TRBV25-1,few,.,TRBJ1-1,TGTGCCAGCAGTGAATTGGGCGCGGGTTACGCTGAAGCTTTCTTT,CASSELGAGYAEAFF
TRBV29-1,many,TRBD1,TRBJ2-1,TGCAGCGTGGCACCGGGACAGGGTGGTCATGAGCAGTTCTTC,CSVAPGQGGHEQFF